Sequencing of this T cell receptor (beta chain) was carried out in a study of shared clonotypes between healthy human individuals. Study at large: Three plates each covered CD4 naive and memory; CD8 naive two, CD8 memory one.

CDR1 is SGHRS, CDR2 YFSETQ, per germline. This CDR3 comprises 14 residues. V gave up 4 bases and J gave up 4 bases; unmatched junction bases: 8. Clones were sequenced by immunoSEQ multiplex PCR, and TCRdb holds only the in-frame ones, with some missing. The sample lists about 1.5 million clones; about 98% were seen once. The source is a man aged 25 to 45 in good health. Specimen: naive CD4+ T cells sorted from blood. Subset indicated: CD45RA+ positively selected. This chain uses TRBV5-1 with TRBJ2-7; 7 nucleotides line up with TRBD2. CDR3 in amino acids: CASSPSGMPYEQYF. In DNA form, the CDR3 reads TGCGCCAGCAGCCCCAGCGGGATGCCTTACGAGCAGTACTTC.